This T cell receptor (beta chain) was identified during a study of blood T cells in healthy people across ages (dated by TCRdb to 2013 to 2016). At the level of the whole study: Template switching captured roughly one uniquely barcoded TCR beta cDNA molecule per two T cells in model experiments. The study measured age-related changes in TCR beta repertoire diversity using deep sequencing normalized with unique cDNA molecular identifiers. Four age groups were formed from the donors: young (average roughly 16 years), middle-aged (around 39), aged (around 62) and long-lived (roughly 81). To avoid experimental bias, donors of different ages were distributed randomly across sequencing lanes. For two donors (one aged 18 to 29 and one aged 80 or older), the study analyzed two additional independent replicas of 1 million unique cDNA reads from the same blood draw. The paper's findings and limits, for the study overall: The CMV infection status of donors was not known, potentially confounding age-related changes in expanded clonotypes. As age increased, observed TCR beta diversity per million T cells dropped in a roughly linear way, and a significant reduction was already evident by age about 40. Estimates of total diversity based on one million sequenced T cells were considered lower bounds and underestimates. Compared with the aged group, the long-lived group had more naive CD4+ T cells, fewer expanded clones and increased TCR diversity, a pattern suggesting age selection. Since profiling was done on bulk unsorted PBMCs, naive and antigen-experienced compartments could not be conclusively compared. There was a strong correlation between observed TCR beta diversity and the percentage of naive T cells measured by flow cytometry.

Libraries came from 5' RACE. The data were produced on an Illumina HiSeq 2500. A second roughly 6 to 11 cycle PCR used a sample-barcoded 5' primer and a J-beta primer mix. A unique molecular identifier was introduced onto each TCR beta cDNA molecule by a template-switch 5' adaptor carrying 12 random nucleotides. At least 3 million CDR3-containing paired-end reads were obtained from each sample. The Mint cDNA synthesis kit, primed by a TRBC-specific oligonucleotide, was used to synthesize first-strand cDNA from all RNA. Following uracil-DNA glycosylase treatment, a first 18-cycle PCR with universal primers M1SS and BC2_uni_R was performed on all cDNA. The source study handled its data this way. Each sample was normalized by randomly selecting 1 million high-quality reads, each carrying a distinct molecular identifier. Instead of being binned into consensus sequences, reads that shared molecular identifiers were thrown out. MiTCR, run with a Q25 quality threshold and the strictest error-elimination algorithm, handled CDR3 identification, clonotype clustering and error correction. A nonparametric unseen species model with Euler transformation was used to estimate lower-bound total TCR beta diversity. In-frame beta chains were kept once TCRdb had trimmed the public reads at Q25 with fastp and called clones with MiXCR. All rows with the same CDR3 protein become a single entry with the most common DNA and genes. TCRdb, not the authors, supplied the V and J calls. The sample profile shows about 640,000 distinct CDR3 sequences; approximately 50% of them were found once. The ten largest clones add up to over 30% of the sample.

Donors were around 37 systemically healthy Caucasian individuals from Russia aged 6 to 90 years. Ten milliliters of peripheral blood were drawn from each donor into EDTA-treated Vacutainer tubes. PBMCs were isolated by Ficoll-Paque density-gradient centrifugation, with at least 7 million obtained per sample. Total RNA was extracted from PBMCs with Trizol reagent, with at least 6 micrograms obtained per sample. The percentages of naive CD45RAhigh/CD27high T cells were determined by flow cytometry on a PBMC aliquot from every donor. CDR3 length: 15 amino acids, cysteine to phenylalanine. Of the read, only the CDR3 DNA is kept; its 45 bases are in frame from base 1. CDR1 and CDR2 were assigned from the germline V gene (reference sequence) as SEHNR and FQNEAQ. Trimming accounts for 0 bases at V and 2 bases at J, while the number of junction bases matched to no gene is 4. This clonotype was observed once. Its antigen target is currently unknown. Base quality data are lacking; no much larger clone is found one base away. One read is thin evidence.

This clonotype originated in a man in his sixties in good health. Sequences were obtained from blood. The chain employs TRBV7-9 and TRBJ2-7; the junction holds 7 bases that match TRBD1. This receptor has the CDR3 CASSLATGVAYEQYF. The nucleotides read TGTGCCAGCAGCTTAGCAACAGGGGTAGCCTACGAGCAGTACTTC.